This TCR beta chain was sequenced during a study of shared clonotypes between healthy human individuals. Details on this clone: Antigen: not known.

Germline CDR1 is SGHRS and CDR2 is YFSETQ. V shed 0 bases, J shed 4 bases, and the junction held 9 bases outside the gene matches. This CDR3 spans 16 amino acids. Broader study findings: Non-shared clonotypes had lower generation probabilities than those shared by all four donors. How much donors shared clonotypes was expected to be affected by sequencing depth.

Splitting of each subset's genomic DNA was done evenly across several immunoSEQ plates. Clones were sequenced by immunoSEQ multiplex PCR, and TCRdb holds only the in-frame ones, with some missing. The table includes hundreds of thousands of clones, approximately 96% detected once. CD45RO-negative, CCR7-positively selected cells formed the naive CD8 fraction, excluding terminally differentiated effector memory CD45RA+ cells. The chain has TRBV5-1 and TRBJ1-1; 7 nucleotides align to TRBD1. This receptor was identified in a woman in her thirties in good health. Sequenced material: naive CD8+ T cells sorted from blood. Here the CDR3 DNA reads TGCGCCAGCAGCTTGGAGGGACAGTGGAGAATCACTGAAGCTTTCTTT. Translation: CASSLEGQWRITEAFF.